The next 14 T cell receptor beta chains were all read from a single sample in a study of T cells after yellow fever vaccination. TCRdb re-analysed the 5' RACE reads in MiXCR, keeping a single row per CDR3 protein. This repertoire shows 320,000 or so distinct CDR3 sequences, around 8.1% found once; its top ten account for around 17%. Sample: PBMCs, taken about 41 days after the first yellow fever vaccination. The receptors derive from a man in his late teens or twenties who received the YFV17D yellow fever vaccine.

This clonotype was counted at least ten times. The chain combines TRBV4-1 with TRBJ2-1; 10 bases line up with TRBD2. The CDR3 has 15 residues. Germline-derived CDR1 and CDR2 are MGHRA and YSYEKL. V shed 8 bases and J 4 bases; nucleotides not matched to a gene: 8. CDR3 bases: TGCGCCAGCCAAGCTAGCGGGGGTGGGTACAATGAGCAGTTCTTC. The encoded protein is CASQASGGGYNEQFF.

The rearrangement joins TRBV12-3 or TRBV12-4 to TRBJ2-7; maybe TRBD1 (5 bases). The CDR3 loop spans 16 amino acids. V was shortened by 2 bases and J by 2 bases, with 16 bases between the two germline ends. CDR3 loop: CASSLNPTAKTYEQYV. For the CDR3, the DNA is TGTGCCAGCAGTTTAAACCCGACAGCAAAAACCTACGAGCAGTACGTC.

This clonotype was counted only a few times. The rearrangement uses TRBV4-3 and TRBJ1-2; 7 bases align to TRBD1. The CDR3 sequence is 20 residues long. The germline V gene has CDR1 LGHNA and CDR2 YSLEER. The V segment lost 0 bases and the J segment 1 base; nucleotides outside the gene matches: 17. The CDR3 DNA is TGCGCCAGCAGCCAAGATGGGGTTAGGAGACAGGGAATTGTTAACTATGGCTACACCTTC. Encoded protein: CASSQDGVRRQGIVNYGYTF.

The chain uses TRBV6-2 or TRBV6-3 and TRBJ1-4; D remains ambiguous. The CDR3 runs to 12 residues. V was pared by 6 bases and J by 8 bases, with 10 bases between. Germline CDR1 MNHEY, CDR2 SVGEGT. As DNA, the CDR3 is TGTGCCAGCAGGGAGCACTTGGAAAAACTGTTTTTT. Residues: CASREHLEKLFF.

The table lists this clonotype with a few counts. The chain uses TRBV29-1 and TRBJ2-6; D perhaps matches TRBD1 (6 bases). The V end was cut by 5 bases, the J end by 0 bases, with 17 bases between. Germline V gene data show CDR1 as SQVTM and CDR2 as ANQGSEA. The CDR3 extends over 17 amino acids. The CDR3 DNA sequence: TGCAGCGTTTTTCTGTTGGACAGCCACTCTGGGGCCAACGTCCTGACTTTC. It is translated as CSVFLLDSHSGANVLTF.

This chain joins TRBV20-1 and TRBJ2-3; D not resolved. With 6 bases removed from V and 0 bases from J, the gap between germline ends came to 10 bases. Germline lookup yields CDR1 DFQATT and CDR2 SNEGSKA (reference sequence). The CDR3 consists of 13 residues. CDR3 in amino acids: CSAPTVSTDTQYF. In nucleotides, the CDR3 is TGCAGTGCCCCCACGGTGAGCACAGATACGCAGTATTTT.

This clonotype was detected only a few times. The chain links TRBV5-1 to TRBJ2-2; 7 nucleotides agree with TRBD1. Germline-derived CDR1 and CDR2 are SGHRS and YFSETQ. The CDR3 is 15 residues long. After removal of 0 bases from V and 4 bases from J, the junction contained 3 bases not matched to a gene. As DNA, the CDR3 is TGCGCCAGCAGCTTGGACAGGGGTAGCACCGGGGAGCTGTTTTTT. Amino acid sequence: CASSLDRGSTGELFF.

The CDR3 nucleotides are TGTGCCAGCTCACCGCTTGCCTTCCGGGGAGACACCGGGGAGCTGTTTTTT. The encoded protein is CASSPLAFRGDTGELFF. The chain is built from TRBV18 and TRBJ2-2, with D maybe TRBD2 (5 bases). From germline, CDR1 is KGHSH and CDR2 LQKENI. This CDR3 is built from 17 residues. The V end lost 3 bases, the J end lost 3 bases, and 17 bases lay between the germline ends. Full variable domain (remainder filled in from reference TRBV18 and TRBJ2-2): NAGVMQNPRHLVRRRGQEARLRCSPMKGHSHVYWYRQLPEEGLKFMVYLQKENIIDESGMPKERFSAEFPKEGPSILRIQQVVRGDSAAYFCASSPLAFRGDTGELFFGEGSRLTVL.

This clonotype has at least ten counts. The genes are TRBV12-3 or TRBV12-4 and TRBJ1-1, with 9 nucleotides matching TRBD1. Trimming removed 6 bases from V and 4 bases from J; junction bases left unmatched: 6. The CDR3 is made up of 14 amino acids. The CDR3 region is CASSLQGAVTEAFF. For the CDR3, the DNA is TGTGCCAGCAGCTTACAGGGGGCGGTCACTGAAGCTTTCTTT.

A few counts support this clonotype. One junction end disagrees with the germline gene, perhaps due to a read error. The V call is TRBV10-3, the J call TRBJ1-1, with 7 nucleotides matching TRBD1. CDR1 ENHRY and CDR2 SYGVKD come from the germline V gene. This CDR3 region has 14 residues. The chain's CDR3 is CAISPRDSNTEAFF. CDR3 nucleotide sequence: TGTGCCATCAGCCCTCGGGACAGCAACACTGAAGCCTTCTTT.

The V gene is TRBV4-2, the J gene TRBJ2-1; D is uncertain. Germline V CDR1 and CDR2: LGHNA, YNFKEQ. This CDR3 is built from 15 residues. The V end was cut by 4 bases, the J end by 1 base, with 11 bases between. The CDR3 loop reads CASSPAGPSYNEQFF. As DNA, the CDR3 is TGTGCCAGCAGCCCAGCCGGGCCTTCCTACAATGAGCAGTTCTTC.

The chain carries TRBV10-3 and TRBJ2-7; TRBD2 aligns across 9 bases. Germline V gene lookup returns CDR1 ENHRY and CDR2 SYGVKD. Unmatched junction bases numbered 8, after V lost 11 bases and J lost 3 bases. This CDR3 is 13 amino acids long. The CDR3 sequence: CAVKGRGGYEQYV. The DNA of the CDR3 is TGTGCCGTCAAGGGGCGGGGGGGCTACGAGCAGTACGTC.

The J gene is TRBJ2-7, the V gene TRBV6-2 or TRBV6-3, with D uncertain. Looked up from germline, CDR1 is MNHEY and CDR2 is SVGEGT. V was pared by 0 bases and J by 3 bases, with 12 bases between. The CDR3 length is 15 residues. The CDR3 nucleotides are TGTGCCAGCAGTTACTCGGGTCTGGTCCGCTACGAGCAGTACGTC. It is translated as CASSYSGLVRYEQYV.

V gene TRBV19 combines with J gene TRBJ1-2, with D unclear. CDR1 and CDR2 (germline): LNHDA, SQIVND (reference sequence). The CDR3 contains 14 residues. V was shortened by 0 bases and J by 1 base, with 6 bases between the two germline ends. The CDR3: CASSIEMVNYGYTF. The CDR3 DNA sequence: TGTGCCAGTAGTATAGAGATGGTTAACTATGGCTACACCTTC.